This T cell receptor beta chain comes out of a study of T cell responses to AZD1222 COVID-19 vaccine. Method: immunoSEQ multiplex PCR; TCRdb's copy keeps in-frame clones and lacks some. Of more than 90,000 clones in the sample, 88% were seen once. Findings of the study overall: In a largely white British group with more females than males, clonal diversity was possibly underestimated.

The CDR3 has 15 residues. Trimming stripped 2 bases from V and 5 bases from J, with 15 bases between. CDR1 is KGHSH and CDR2 is LQKENI in the germline V gene. Regarding this clone: Its cognate antigen is unknown.

This receptor was identified in an adult who received the AZD1222 COVID-19 vaccine. This specimen was peripheral blood, taken 28 days after the second AZD1222 dose. The genes are TRBV18 and TRBJ1-2, with a possible D match to TRBD1 (5 bases). CDR3 sequence (DNA): TGTGCCAGCTCACCATGGACCGGGGCGACTTATGGCTACACCTTC. As protein: CASSPWTGATYGYTF.